This TCR beta chain was found in a study of beta chain features in type 1 diabetes. Across the study: The number of sorted cells examined across all samples was 107,917,701. Study-level results: For Type 1 diabetes patients, all four CD4+ subsets carried TCRB CDR3s that were moderately but significantly shorter. The naive, central memory and Treg TCRB repertoires of patients appeared to be more similar to one another than those of healthy donors.

Germline V lookup: CDR1 DFQATT, CDR2 SNEGSKA (reference sequence). This CDR3 spans 11 amino acids. The V end was cut by 3 bases, the J end by 6 bases, with 7 bases between. The investigators reverse transcribed all of the isolated RNA, so they sequenced expressed TCRB transcripts. The repertoire was sequenced with immunoSEQ multiplex PCR; TCRdb's copy has only in-frame clones and lacks some. The sample shows 600,000 or so clones, 9.5% to 15% of them seen only once. This clone was seen a few times. The antigen is undetermined. Sorted populations were all over 98% pure. The chain recombines TRBV20-1 with TRBJ2-3; D call uncertain. The specimen sequenced was naive CD4+ T cells from blood. The source of this sequence is a man aged 25 to 40 with type 1 diabetes. The CDR3, as DNA: TGCAGTGCTAGGGCGGCGGATACGCAGTATTTT. Translation gives CSARAADTQYF.